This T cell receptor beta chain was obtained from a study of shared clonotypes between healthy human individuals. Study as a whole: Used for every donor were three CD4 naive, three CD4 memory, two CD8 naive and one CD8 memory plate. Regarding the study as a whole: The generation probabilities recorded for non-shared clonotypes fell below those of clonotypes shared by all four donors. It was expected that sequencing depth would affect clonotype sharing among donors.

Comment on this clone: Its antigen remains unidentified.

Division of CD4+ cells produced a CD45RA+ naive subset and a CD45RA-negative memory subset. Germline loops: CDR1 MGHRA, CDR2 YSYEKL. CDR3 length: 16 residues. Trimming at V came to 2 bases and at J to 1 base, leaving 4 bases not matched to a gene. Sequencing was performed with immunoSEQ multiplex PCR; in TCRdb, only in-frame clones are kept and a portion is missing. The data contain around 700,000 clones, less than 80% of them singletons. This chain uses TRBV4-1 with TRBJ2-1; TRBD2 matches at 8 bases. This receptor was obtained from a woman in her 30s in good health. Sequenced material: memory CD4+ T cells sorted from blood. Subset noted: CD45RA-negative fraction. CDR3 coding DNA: TGCGCCAGCAGCCAACTGGGACTAGTTTCCTACAATGAGCAGTTCTTC. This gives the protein CASSQLGLVSYNEQFF.